A single sample is the source of the 19 T cell receptor beta chains below, sequenced in a study of post-analysis software for immune sequencing data. Regarding the study as a whole: Several TRBV segments were more frequent in patients than controls; TRBV5-6, TRBV5-1 and TRBV20-1 belonged to this group.

The TCR beta cDNA libraries contained unique molecular identifiers. TCRdb processed the PCR reads anew with MiXCR; each CDR3 protein has one entry. The sample yields over 700,000 distinct CDR3 sequences, 25% to 30% seen once. These receptors have no known antigen. Sequences were obtained from blood. The origin of the receptors is a girl aged 10 to 17 with multiple sclerosis.

The J gene is TRBJ2-1, the V gene TRBV6-2 or TRBV6-3, with D possibly TRBD2 on 5 matching bases. The V end lost 8 bases, the J end lost 7 bases, and 21 bases lay between the germline ends. Germline-derived CDR1 and CDR2 are MNHEY and SVGEGT. CDR3 size: 15 residues. The CDR3 region is CASWPELGFTNEQFF. CDR3 DNA: TGTGCCAGCTGGCCGGAACTAGGGTTTACGAATGAGCAGTTCTTC.

The sample holds one count of this clonotype. This chain uses TRBV6-1 with TRBJ1-5, with 9 bases aligning to TRBD1. Germline-derived CDR1 and CDR2 are MNHNS and SASEGT. V lost 0 bases, J lost 6 bases, and 3 bases stayed unmatched. The CDR3 is made up of 15 amino acids. The chain's CDR3 is CASSEAHRGLQPQHF. CDR3 bases: TGTGCCAGCAGTGAAGCGCACAGGGGGCTTCAGCCCCAGCATTTT.

This clonotype was seen only a few times. This chain joins TRBV20-1 and TRBJ2-1; D unresolved. The CDR3 sequence is 9 residues long. V dropped 7 bases and J dropped 6 bases, with 4 bases sitting between them. CDR1 is DFQATT, CDR2 SNEGSKA, per germline (reference sequence). The CDR3 DNA reads as TGCAGTGGGTCCAATGAGCAGTTCTTC. This gives the protein CSGSNEQFF.

The rearrangement joins TRBV5-6 to TRBJ2-7, with D possibly TRBD2 on 6 matching bases. V gave up 7 bases and J gave up 10 bases, with 18 bases separating them. In germline, CDR1 is SGHDT, CDR2 YYEEEE. This CDR3 has 12 amino acids. Written as DNA, the CDR3 is TGTGCCAGCGGCCTTGGGGGGAGCGCCCAGTACTTC. It encodes CASGLGGSAQYF.

This clonotype was picked up a small number of times. J is TRBJ2-5 and V is TRBV7-8; perhaps TRBD2 as D (6 bases). The CDR3 is made up of 16 amino acids. Trimming took 7 bases from V and 3 from J, leaving 21 bases between them. The V gene's germline CDR1 is SGHVS and CDR2 FQNEAQ. The CDR3 coding sequence is TGTGCCAGCATGGAGCTGGCGTCGGGGAGGAAAGAGACCCAGTACTTC. Protein product: CASMELASGRKETQYF.

The genes are TRBV20-1 and TRBJ1-1, with 8 bases lining up with TRBD1. This CDR3 has 11 residues. Germline CDR1 and CDR2: DFQATT and SNEGSKA (reference sequence). Here the CDR3 reads CSTGANTEAFF. The CDR3 DNA reads as TGCTCGACAGGGGCGAACACTGAAGCTTTCTTT.

The chain is built from TRBV12-3 or TRBV12-4 and TRBJ2-2, with D perhaps TRBD1 (5 bases). The V end was cut by 5 bases, the J end by 4 bases, with 11 bases between. CDR3 length equals 14 residues. CDR3 coding DNA: TGTGCCAGCAGTATAATCAGGGTCACCGGGGAGCTGTTTTTT. This encodes CASSIIRVTGELFF.

The chain has TRBV3-1 and TRBJ2-2; 10 bases map to TRBD2. The CDR3 consists of 16 residues. Trimming at V came to 6 bases and at J to 1 base, leaving 5 bases not matched to a gene. CDR1 is LGHDT, CDR2 YNNKEL, per germline (reference sequence). In DNA, the CDR3 is TGTGCCAGCAGACCTAGCGGGAGTGGGAACACCGGGGAGCTGTTTTTT. Translated: CASRPSGSGNTGELFF.

In this sample, this clonotype turned up a few times. This CDR3 is CASSRDRGNTGELFF. The CDR3 coding sequence is TGTGCCAGCAGCCGGGACAGGGGAAACACCGGGGAGCTGTTTTTT. The chain is built from TRBV7-2 and TRBJ2-2, with 10 bases that match TRBD1. The CDR3 is made up of 15 amino acids. The V gene end was trimmed by 5 bases and the J gene end by 2 bases; junction bases not matched to a gene: 2. In germline, CDR1 is SGHTA, CDR2 FQGNSA.

This clonotype was observed a handful of times. The rearrangement links TRBV29-1 to TRBJ1-1; D perhaps matches TRBD1 (5 bases). The germline V gene encodes CDR1 SQVTM and CDR2 ANQGSEA. The CDR3 is 15 amino acids. Trimming left V 4 bases short and J 4 bases short, with 19 bases between. CDR3 sequence reads: CSVADSGRGGTEAFF. The CDR3 DNA follows: TGCAGCGTTGCTGATTCGGGGAGGGGAGGCACTGAAGCTTTCTTT.

This rearrangement joins TRBV27 to TRBJ1-2; TRBD1 might be the D (5 bases). This CDR3 is 16 amino acids long. V was pared by 7 bases and J by 4 bases, with 22 bases between. Germline-derived CDR1 and CDR2 are MNHEY and SMNVEV (reference sequence). Here the CDR3 reads CASTSVAAGTVYGYTF. CDR3 coding DNA: TGTGCCAGCACTTCGGTGGCGGCGGGGACGGTCTATGGCTACACCTTC.

V and J are TRBV27 and TRBJ1-1, with 9 bases lining up with TRBD1. Unmatched junction bases numbered 7, after V lost 9 bases and J lost 5 bases. Germline V CDR1 and CDR2: MNHEY, SMNVEV (reference sequence). This CDR3 is built from 13 residues. CDR3 in DNA: TGTGCCAGTAAGACAGGGGGGAAGACTGAAGCTTTCTTT. It specifies CASKTGGKTEAFF.

This clonotype was seen a handful of times. V gene TRBV6-1 combines with J gene TRBJ2-7, with D possibly TRBD1 on 5 matching bases. Germline CDR1 is MNHNS and CDR2 is SASEGT. The CDR3 has 14 residues. V was cut by 7 bases and J by 4 bases, with 17 bases left in between. This CDR3 is CASTYEADRYEQYF. The CDR3 DNA reads TGTGCCAGCACCTATGAGGCAGACAGATACGAGCAGTACTTC.

The chain recombines TRBV5-1 with TRBJ2-7, with TRBD2 as a possible D gene (6 bases). This CDR3 spans 13 amino acids. Germline V gives CDR1 SGHRS, CDR2 YFSETQ. V was pared by 6 bases and J by 4 bases, with 14 bases between. CDR3 in amino acids: CASKLGGTYEQYF. The CDR3 DNA follows: TGCGCCAGCAAGTTGGGAGGAACTTACGAGCAGTACTTC.

The rearrangement joins TRBV19 to TRBJ1-2; D gene uncertain. Germline CDR1 is LNHDA and CDR2 is SQIVND (reference sequence). Trimming cost V 3 bases and J 8 bases, with 13 bases left between them. The CDR3 has 13 amino acids. The CDR3 sequence: CASSIRSSAGYTF. The CDR3 DNA reads as TGTGCCAGTAGTATTAGGTCATCGGCCGGCTACACCTTC.

V is TRBV5-1 and J is TRBJ1-1; maybe TRBD1 (5 bases). V dropped 4 bases and J dropped 1 base, with 14 bases sitting between them. CDR3 length equals 15 residues. Germline-derived CDR1 and CDR2 are SGHRS and YFSETQ. CDR3 loop: CASSPGRGGNTEAFF. CDR3 nucleotides: TGCGCCAGCAGCCCAGGTCGGGGGGGGAACACTGAAGCTTTCTTT.

This clonotype was observed a few times. The gene calls are TRBV7-8 and TRBJ2-5; 7 bases map to TRBD2. Germline assignment: CDR1 SGHVS and CDR2 FQNEAQ. This CDR3 spans 14 amino acids. Losses at the gene ends were 2 bases for V and 5 bases for J; bases not matched to a gene: 5. The CDR3 reads CASSLQAGVETQYF. The CDR3 nucleotides read TGTGCCAGCAGCTTACAGGCGGGGGTTGAGACCCAGTACTTC.

CDR3 sequence: CSVSTDSYEQYF. The CDR3 DNA sequence: TGCAGCGTGTCGACAGACTCCTACGAGCAGTACTTC. V usage is TRBV29-1 and J usage is TRBJ2-4; maybe TRBD1 (5 bases). The J call may be faulty, since TRBJ2-7 better matches the DNA end. This CDR3 has 12 residues. Germline V gives CDR1 SQVTM, CDR2 ANQGSEA.

For the CDR3, the DNA is TGTGCCAGCAGCTTGGGGCGGTCGAACACTGAAGCTTTCTTT. It codes for CASSLGRSNTEAFF. The V call is TRBV7-2, the J call TRBJ1-1; D is possibly TRBD1 (5 bases). The CDR3 has 14 residues. The germline gives CDR1 SGHTA, CDR2 FQGNSA. Deletions cut 3 bases from V and 1 base from J, with 9 bases between.